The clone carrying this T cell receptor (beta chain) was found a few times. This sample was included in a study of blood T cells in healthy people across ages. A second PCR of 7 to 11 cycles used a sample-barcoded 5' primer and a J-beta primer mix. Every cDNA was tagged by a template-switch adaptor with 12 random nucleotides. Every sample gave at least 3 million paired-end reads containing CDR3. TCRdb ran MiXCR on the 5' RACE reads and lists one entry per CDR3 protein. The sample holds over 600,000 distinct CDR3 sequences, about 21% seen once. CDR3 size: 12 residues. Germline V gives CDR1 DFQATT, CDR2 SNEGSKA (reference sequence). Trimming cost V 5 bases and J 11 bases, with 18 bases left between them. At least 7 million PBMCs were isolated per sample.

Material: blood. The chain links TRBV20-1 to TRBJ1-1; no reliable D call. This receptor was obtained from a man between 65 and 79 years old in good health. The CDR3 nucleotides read TGCAGTGCTCCTCGGGCCTTAGCGGACGCTTTCTTT. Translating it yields CSAPRALADAFF.